This T cell receptor (beta chain) was sequenced during a study of cytomegalovirus exposure and HLA in healthy donors. The CDR3 extends over 11 amino acids. Germline V gene data show CDR1 as MDHEN and CDR2 as SYDVKM. With 4 bases removed from V and 7 bases from J, the gap between germline ends came to 8 bases. Study-level findings and limits: Cytomegalovirus-associated status was assigned to 150 or so TCR beta chains. For most TCR beta V segments, an earlier analysis put the productive rate at about 90% or about 30% of the time. The classifier reportedly diagnosed cytomegalovirus status with high specificity and sensitivity.

The PCR used 60 Vbeta and 13 Jbeta primers. TCRdb's copy holds only in-frame clones and misses some; the assay was immunoSEQ multiplex PCR. The table lists about 91,000 clones, 86% of them singletons. The sample holds a few counts of this clone. Its target is unknown. Donors likely had unrecorded immune exposures despite being nominally healthy when sampled. Sequencing input: PBMCs. The receptor's source is a man aged 25-45 years in good health and CMV-seropositive. The rearrangement uses TRBV28 and TRBJ2-7; D not resolved. CDR3 DNA: TGTGCCAGCAGTTATAGGAGTGAGCAGTACTTC. Its translation is CASSYRSEQYF.